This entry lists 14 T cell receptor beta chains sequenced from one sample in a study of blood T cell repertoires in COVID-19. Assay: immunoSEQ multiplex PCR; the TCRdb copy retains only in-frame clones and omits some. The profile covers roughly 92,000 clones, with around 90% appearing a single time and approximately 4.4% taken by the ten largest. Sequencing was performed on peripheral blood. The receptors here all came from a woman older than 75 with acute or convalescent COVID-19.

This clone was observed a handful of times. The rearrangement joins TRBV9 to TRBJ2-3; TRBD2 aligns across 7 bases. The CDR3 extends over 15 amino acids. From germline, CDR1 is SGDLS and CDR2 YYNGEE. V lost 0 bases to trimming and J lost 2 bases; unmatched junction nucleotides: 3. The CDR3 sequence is CASSVVSGVTDTQYF. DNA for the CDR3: TGTGCCAGCAGCGTAGTGAGCGGGGTCACAGATACGCAGTATTTT.

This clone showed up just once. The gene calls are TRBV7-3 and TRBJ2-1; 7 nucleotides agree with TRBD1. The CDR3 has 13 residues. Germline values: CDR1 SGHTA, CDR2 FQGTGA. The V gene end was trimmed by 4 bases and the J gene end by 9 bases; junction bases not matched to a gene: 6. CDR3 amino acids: CASSSGTAGEQFF. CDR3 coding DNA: TGTGCCAGCAGCTCCGGGACAGCCGGTGAGCAGTTCTTC.

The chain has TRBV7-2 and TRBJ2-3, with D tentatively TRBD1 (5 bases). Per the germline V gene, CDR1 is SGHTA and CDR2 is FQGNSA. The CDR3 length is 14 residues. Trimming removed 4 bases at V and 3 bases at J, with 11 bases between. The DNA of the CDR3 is TGTGCCAGCAGCTGGGCAGGGAAGACAGATACGCAGTATTTT. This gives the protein CASSWAGKTDTQYF. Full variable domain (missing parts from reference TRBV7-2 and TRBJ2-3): GAGVSQSPSNKVTEKGKDVELRCDPISGHTALYWYRQSLGQGLEFLIYFQGNSAPDKSGLPSDRFSAERTGGSVSTLTIQRTQQEDSAVYLCASSWAGKTDTQYFGPGTRLTVL.

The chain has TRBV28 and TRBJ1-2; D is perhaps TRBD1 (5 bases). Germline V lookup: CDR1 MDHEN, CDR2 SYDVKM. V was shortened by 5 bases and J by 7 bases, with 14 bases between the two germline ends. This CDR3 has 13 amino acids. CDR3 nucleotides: TGTGCCAGCAGTACCCCAGGGTCTGGTGGCTACACCTTC. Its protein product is CASSTPGSGGYTF.

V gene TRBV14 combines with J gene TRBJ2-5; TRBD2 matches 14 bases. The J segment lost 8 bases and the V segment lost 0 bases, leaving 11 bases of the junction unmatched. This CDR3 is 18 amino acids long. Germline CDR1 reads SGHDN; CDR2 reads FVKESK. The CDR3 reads CASSQDYAGTSGRRTQYF. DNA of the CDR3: TGTGCCAGCAGCCAAGATTATGCCGGGACTAGCGGGAGAAGAACCCAGTACTTC.

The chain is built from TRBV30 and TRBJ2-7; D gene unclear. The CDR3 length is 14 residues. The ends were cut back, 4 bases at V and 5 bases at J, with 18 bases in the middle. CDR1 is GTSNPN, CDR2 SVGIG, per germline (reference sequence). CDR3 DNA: TGTGCCTGGACACTCCGCCCGAATGTCGACGAGCAGTACTTC. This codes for CAWTLRPNVDEQYF.

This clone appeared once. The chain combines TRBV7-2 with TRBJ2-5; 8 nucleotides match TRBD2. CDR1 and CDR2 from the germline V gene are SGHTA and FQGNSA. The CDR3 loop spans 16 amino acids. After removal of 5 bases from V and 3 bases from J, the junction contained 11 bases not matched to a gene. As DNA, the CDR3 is TGTGCCAGCAGCCCCGCCCCCACTAGCGGTAAAGAGACCCAGTACTTC. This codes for CASSPAPTSGKETQYF.

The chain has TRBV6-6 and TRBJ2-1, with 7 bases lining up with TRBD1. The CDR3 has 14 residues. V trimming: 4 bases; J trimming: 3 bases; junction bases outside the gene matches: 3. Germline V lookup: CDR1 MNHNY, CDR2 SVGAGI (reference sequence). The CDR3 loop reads CASSSGQHYNEQFF. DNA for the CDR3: TGTGCCAGCAGTTCGGGACAGCACTACAATGAGCAGTTCTTC.

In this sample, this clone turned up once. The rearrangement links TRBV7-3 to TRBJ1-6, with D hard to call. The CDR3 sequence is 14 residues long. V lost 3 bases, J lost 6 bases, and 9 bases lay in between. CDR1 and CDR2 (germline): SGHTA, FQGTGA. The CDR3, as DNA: TGTGCCAGCAGCTTTGGCAGGTCTAATTCACCCCTCCACTTT. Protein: CASSFGRSNSPLHF.

This CDR3 reads CASSLTSESSYNEQFF. Written as DNA, the CDR3 is TGTGCCAGCAGCTTGACTAGTGAAAGCTCCTACAATGAGCAGTTCTTC. V is TRBV6-4 and J is TRBJ2-1; D might be TRBD2 (6 bases). This CDR3 is 16 amino acids long. The germline V and J ends were trimmed by 6 bases and 0 bases, with 15 bases remaining between them. In germline, CDR1 is MRHNA, CDR2 SNTAGT.

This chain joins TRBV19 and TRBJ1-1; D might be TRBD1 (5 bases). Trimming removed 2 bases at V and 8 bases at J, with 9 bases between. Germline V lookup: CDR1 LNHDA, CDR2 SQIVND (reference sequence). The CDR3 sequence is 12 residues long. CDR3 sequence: CASSIFQGEAFF. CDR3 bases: TGTGCCAGTAGTATATTTCAGGGAGAAGCTTTCTTT. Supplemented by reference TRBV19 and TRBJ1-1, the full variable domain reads DGGITQSPKYLFRKEGQNVTLSCEQNLNHDAMYWYRQDPGQGLRLIYYSQIVNDFQKGDIAEGYSVSREKKESFPLTVTSAQKNPTAFYLCASSIFQGEAFFGQGTRLTVV.

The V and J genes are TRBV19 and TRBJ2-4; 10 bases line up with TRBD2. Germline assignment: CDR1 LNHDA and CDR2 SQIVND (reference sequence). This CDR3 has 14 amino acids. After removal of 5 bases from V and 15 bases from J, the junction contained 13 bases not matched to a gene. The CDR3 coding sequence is TGTGCCAGTAGTGAAGAAGCTAGCGGGAGAGTTCCGTACTTC. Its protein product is CASSEEASGRVPYF.

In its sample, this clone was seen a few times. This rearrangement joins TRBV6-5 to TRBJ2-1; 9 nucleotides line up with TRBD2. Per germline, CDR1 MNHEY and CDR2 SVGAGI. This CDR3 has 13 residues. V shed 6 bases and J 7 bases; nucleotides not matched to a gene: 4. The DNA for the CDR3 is TGTGCCAGCAGGAAAGCGGGAGGAAATGAGCAGTTCTTC. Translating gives CASRKAGGNEQFF.

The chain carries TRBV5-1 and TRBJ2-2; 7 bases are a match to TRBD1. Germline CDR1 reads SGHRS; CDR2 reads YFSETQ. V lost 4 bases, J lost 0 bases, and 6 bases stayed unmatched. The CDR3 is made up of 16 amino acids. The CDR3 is CASSGEQGTNTGELFF. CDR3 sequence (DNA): TGCGCCAGCAGCGGGGAACAGGGGACGAACACCGGGGAGCTGTTTTTT.